The text below deals with one TCR beta chain. No cognate antigen has been identified for it. Base qualities are not at hand, and no much larger clone is one base apart. The data stem from a study of cytomegalovirus exposure and HLA in healthy donors (TCRdb year 2017). Some background on the complete study: An earlier analysis of 550 to 700 of the donors reported 250 to 300 Gb of sequence data and 100 million to 140 million unique TCR beta sequences from about 200 million T cells. Alongside the repertoire data, information on donor age, sex, ethnicity and CMV serostatus was compiled. A handful of DR-DQ haplotypes were treated as single units for association and clustering because of strong linkage in the cohort. To decide whether each TCR beta V gene segment behaved as functional or pseudogenic, an earlier analysis of some 600 of the donors relied on high-throughput TCR beta sequencing. The study combined high-throughput TCR immunosequencing, statistical association of individual TCRs with disease status, and machine learning to predict cytomegalovirus infection status. The genetic ancestry cluster associated with self-reported Caucasian donors included over 65% of the 300 to 400 genotyped donors. Rather than drawing on any new phenotypic data, the later analysis identified candidate immune exposures from TCR beta sequences and the way those sequences occurred across donors. An early release covering about 600 HLA-typed donors comprised about 310 gigabases of sequencing data and approximately 80 million unique TCR sequences. Across 300 to 400 genotyped donors of the cohort, an average of roughly 200,000 unique TCR beta nucleotide sequences per donor were sequenced, and about a sixth of those sequences were non-productive. The study was designed to test whether signatures of past pathogen exposure could be identified by cataloging public T cell receptors. HLA typing covered class I and class II loci at four-digit resolution. The T cell repertoires of 666 subjects were profiled by immunosequencing and related to cytomegalovirus serostatus. A separate validation cohort of 100 to 150 different subjects was used in addition to the approximately 640-subject first cohort. Every discovery cohort repertoire had been produced on one sequencing platform. A later genetic analysis took genome-wide SNP genotypes for about three fifths of the roughly 670 donors and used that subset as a discovery cohort. In a later analysis, previously published TCR beta repertoires from 666 donors were re-analyzed and high-resolution HLA genotyping was added so that TCR occurrence patterns could be studied. Typing coverage differed by locus: A, B, C, DRB1 and DQB1 were typed in about 620-630 donors, DQA1 in approximately 520, DPA1 in nearly 610, and DPB1 in just under 490. The investigation overall reported the following: About 17 rarely observed V segments, including chromosome 9 orphons, were excluded from the earlier analysis of a few hundred of the donors because counts were too low. A later genetic analysis reported fewer N-insertions in productive TCRs among donors in an Asian-associated ancestry cluster than the roughly 720-donor mean. While some public TCRs were present in many individuals, most TCR sequences turned up only very rarely across donors. In a later analysis, HLA-associated TCR beta chains showed more clonal expansion and lower generation probabilities than non-associated chains that were equally common. CMV serostatus was the only immune exposure information available for the cohort. In both the original and validation cohorts, the classifier was reported to diagnose cytomegalovirus status with high specificity and sensitivity. According to the authors, the approach could potentially be generalized to other disease states and immunological phenotypes. An association between a missense DCLRE1C variant and V-gene and J-gene trimming of TCR beta chains was found in a later genetic analysis and replicated in an independent cohort. When HLA alleles, especially DR and DQ, strongly co-occurred, TCR associations were difficult to assign to individual alleles. In a later analysis, around 17,000 TCR beta sequences were associated with specific HLA alleles at a false discovery rate of 0.05. Sequencing depth was assumed to be roughly uniform across donors in the presence/absence analyses, though that assumption may not hold. Some IMGT-functional V segments, including TRBV6-2 and TRBV6-3, could not be told apart with the 87-base-pair reads, so those segments were excluded. A cluster of highly shared sequence variants was judged likely to be a technical artifact of the sequencing pipeline. Because HLA typing was missing for some donors at each locus, association tests included only the typed subset. The cohort was sequenced for TCR beta chains only, and without alpha or paired-chain data the features that could be detected were limited. A further reported finding was that TCR beta sequences accurately predicted the HLA-A and HLA-B alleles for most subjects in the first cohort. Linkage disequilibrium might explain the correlated functional status among segregating V segments, but an unknown experimental factor could not be excluded. According to a later analysis, most CMV-associated TCR beta chains appeared to be HLA-restricted, and the HLA associations seemed to be driven largely by CMV exposure. The study listed around 160 TCR beta chains as associated with cytomegalovirus. A few of the identified cytomegalovirus-associated TCR beta chains were confirmed in vitro to be specific for cytomegalovirus antigens. An earlier analysis of 587 of the donors showed that most TCR beta V segments appeared in productive rearrangements either about 87% or about 30% of the time, which broadly matched IMGT annotations. According to a later analysis, parvovirus B19, influenza, CMV and Epstein-Barr virus appeared linked to several top co-occurrence clusters. According to a later analysis, TCR association rates differed among HLA loci, with DRB1 alleles showing the most associated TCRs and HLA-C alleles showing the fewest.

The cohort was made up of about 610 healthy bone marrow donors. At the time of sampling, all cohort members were nominally healthy, though unrecorded immune exposures were likely present. The donor tested CMV seronegative and was one of the 352 seronegative cohort members. Every donor gave a peripheral blood sample, and the peripheral blood mononuclear cells from that sample were used for TCR beta sequencing. Genomic DNA was extracted from the blood cell samples with the Qiagen DNeasy Blood Extraction Kit. The CDR3 numbers 16 residues from cysteine through phenylalanine. Just the 48-base CDR3 DNA is kept, in frame starting at base 1. The method behind the library was the immunoSEQ multiplex PCR assay. The multiplex PCR relied on a mix of 60 forward primers for TCR Vbeta segments and 13 reverse primers for TCR Jbeta segments. Amplification of the CDR3 region of rearranged TCR beta genes was performed with a multiplex PCR assay on genomic DNA. The amplified TCR beta libraries were sequenced on the Illumina HiSeq System as 87-base-pair reads. As for how the authors treated the data: A later analysis counted approximately 76 million unique TCR beta chains across the 700 or so repertoires, and 9 million to 14 million of these chains were shared by at least two donors. To remove PCR and sequencing errors, raw reads were error-corrected and collapsed into unique sequences using a nearest-neighbor algorithm that merged closely related sequences. V, D and J gene segments were assigned by aligning CDR3 sequences to IMGT reference sequences. For a sequence to be retained, at least a six-nucleotide match to both a V gene segment and a J gene segment was required. A rearrangement counted as productive if the CDR3 had no stop codons and remained in frame with V and J, and every other rearrangement counted as non-productive. CDR3 was defined according to IMGT convention as the region running from the second conserved V-encoded cysteine to the conserved J-encoded phenylalanine. Sequences without an unambiguous match to a single V gene segment were excluded from the earlier analysis of over 500 of the donors. An earlier analysis of over 450 of the donors classified V segments as functional when productive rearrangements were above 56.7% and as segregating when the standard deviation between donors was above 5%. A statistical classification framework was built to diagnose cytomegalovirus status from the catalog of TCR beta chain sequences. V and J gene assignment, in a later analysis, came from comparing TCR nucleotide sequences with IMGT/GENE-DB human TR gene sequences. In a later analysis, CDR3 sequences and most-parsimonious VDJ recombination scenarios were assigned using the TCRdist pipeline. A later analysis defined each TCR beta chain by its CDR3 amino acid sequence plus V-gene family, and excluded reads lacking a unique V-gene family. A later analysis removed 600 or so highly shared, low-generation-probability nucleotide sequences to deal with suspected cross-contamination and a sequencing artifact. A later analysis calculated a clonal expansion index for each public chain from normalized within-repertoire ranks of inferred template counts. A later analysis computed generation probabilities with a VDJ recombination model fitted to out-of-frame rearrangements, and checked the results against IGoR. In a later analysis, hypergeometric tests were used to score TCR-TCR, TCR-HLA and TCR-CMV co-occurrence, with a repertoire-size bias correction applied to TCR pairs. In a later analysis, false discovery rates were estimated by permuting HLA or CMV assignments 20 times. A later analysis grouped co-occurring TCRs with DBSCAN, adding TCRdist sequence similarity when clustering within HLA-allele-positive subsets. Repertoires with fewer than 30,000 or more than 120,000 public chains, plus five repertoires with anomalous nucleotide sharing, were excluded from co-occurrence clustering. Drawn from immuneACCESS, this table holds only the in-frame rearrangements with V and J called that TCRdb kept. Clones are partly lost; checked studies trace under half to an unresolved V gene and leave the rest unexplained. That table furnishes V, J and clone size, whereas the DNA furnished D and trimming. The table for this sample lists roughly 100,000 clones; 65% to 85% of them were counted only once. Roughly 6.1% of the sample is taken by the ten largest.

The sample taken for sequencing was PBMCs. This TCR came from a man younger than 35 in good health and CMV-seronegative. In this chain, TRBV21-1 is recombined with TRBJ2-7; TRBD1 is the table's D call, not checked against the DNA. TRBV21-1 counts as a pseudogene. The CDR3: CASSIGATDGLGEQYF. The nucleotides read TGTGCCAGCAGCATTGGGGCGACAGACGGATTGGGGGAGCAGTACTTC.